The subject of this entry is one T cell receptor beta chain. This sample stems from a study of T and B cells in COVID-19 patients. From blood, about 240-550 ng of genomic DNA served as TRB template. The CDR3 covers 15 residues. From germline, CDR1 is DFQATT and CDR2 SNEGSKA (reference sequence). Trimming left V 2 bases short and J 0 bases short, with 14 bases between. TRB rearrangements were amplified by multiplex PCR with BIOMED2 TRB-A/B primers. MiXCR, run by TCRdb on the multiplex PCR reads, gives a single entry per CDR3 protein. Among about 5,300 distinct CDR3 sequences listed, 21% were seen once. This sequence was found in a human donor with active COVID-19. The chain is built from TRBV20-1 and TRBJ2-7; D remains ambiguous. Sequenced material: blood. The CDR3 loop reads CSARSRGHSSYEQYF. The CDR3 coding sequence is TGCAGTGCTAGATCCCGCGGCCATAGCTCCTACGAGCAGTACTTC.